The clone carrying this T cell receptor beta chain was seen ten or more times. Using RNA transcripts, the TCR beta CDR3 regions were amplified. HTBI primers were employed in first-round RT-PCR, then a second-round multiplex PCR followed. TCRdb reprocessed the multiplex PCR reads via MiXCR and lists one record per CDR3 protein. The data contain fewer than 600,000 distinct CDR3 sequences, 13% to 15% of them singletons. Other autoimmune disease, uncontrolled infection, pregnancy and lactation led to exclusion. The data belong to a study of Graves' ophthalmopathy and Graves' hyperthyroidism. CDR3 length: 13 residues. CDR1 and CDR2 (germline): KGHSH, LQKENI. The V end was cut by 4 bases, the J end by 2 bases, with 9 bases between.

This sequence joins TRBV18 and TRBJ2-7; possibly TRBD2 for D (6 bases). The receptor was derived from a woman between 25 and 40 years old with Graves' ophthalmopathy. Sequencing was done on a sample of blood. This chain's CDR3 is CASSRGVAYEQYF. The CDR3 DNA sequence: TGTGCCAGCTCACGGGGGGTAGCCTACGAGCAGTACTTC.